The source of this T cell receptor (beta chain) is a study of shared clonotypes between healthy human individuals. General study points: Naive CD4 clonotype sharing across several donors was 4.5% to 6%.

The repertoire was sequenced with immunoSEQ multiplex PCR; TCRdb's copy has only in-frame clones and lacks some. The sample shows over a million clones, 95% to 99% of them seen only once. With regard to this clone: Its target is unknown.

CDR3 length equals 14 residues. The V segment lost 6 bases and the J segment 6 bases; nucleotides outside the gene matches: 9. Germline V CDR1 and CDR2: MNHEY, SVGAGI. This rearrangement joins TRBV6-5 to TRBJ2-3, with 7 bases aligning to TRBD1. Input material: naive CD4+ T cells sorted from blood. Subset in this sample: CD45RA+ positively selected. This TCR came from a man aged 25-40 years in good health. For the CDR3, the DNA is TGTGCCAGCAGCCGGGGACAGTACATCGATACGCAGTATTTT. Encoded protein: CASSRGQYIDTQYF.